This TCR beta chain stems from a study of OX40 agonist ivuxolimab in advanced cancers. Study-level background: Patients were 82.7% male with ages roughly 23 to 79, mean approximately 62. General observations from the study: With doses of 0.1-3.0 mg/kg, partial responders showed among the lowest clonal expansion.

Comments on this clone: Its antigen remains unidentified.

Profiling relied on immunoSEQ multiplex PCR, and the TCRdb table lists in-frame clones only, not all of them. Of some 16,000 clones listed, roughly 79% are singletons. V dropped 1 base and J dropped 4 bases, with 17 bases sitting between them. This CDR3 spans 18 amino acids. Germline V gene lookup returns CDR1 SGHAT and CDR2 FQNNGV. The sequence derives from an adult with an advanced solid tumor such as melanoma, head and neck, liver or kidney cancer. This specimen consisted of CD4+ or CD8+ T cells sorted from blood, obtained in a trial of the OX40 agonist ivuxolimab. This sequence joins TRBV11-2 and TRBJ1-6, with D possibly being TRBD1 (6 bases). CDR3 amino acids: CASSLGRQEGFYNSPLHF. Here the CDR3 DNA reads TGTGCCAGCAGCTTAGGTCGACAGGAGGGGTTTTATAATTCACCCCTCCACTTT.